One sample yielded the 31 T cell receptor beta chains listed below, sequenced in a study of control samples from healthy donors and cancer patients. Assay: immunoSEQ multiplex PCR; the TCRdb copy retains only in-frame clones and omits some. The table has more than 25,000 clones, about 85% seen once. The source material was formalin-fixed, paraffin-embedded tissue. These receptors came from a female donor with melanoma.

The chain carries TRBV12-3 or TRBV12-4 and TRBJ1-2; D is uncertain. There are 13 residues in the CDR3. V was clipped by 10 bases and J by 6 bases, with 18 bases between them. In nucleotides, the CDR3 is TGTGCCATCCTACCCACCCCCACCCATGGCTACACCTTC. Protein product: CAILPTPTHGYTF.

The CDR3 DNA is TGTGCCAGCAGCTTAGAGGGCCCTGCGGCCGGCGAGCAGTACTTC. It encodes CASSLEGPAAGEQYF. This chain links TRBV7-6 with TRBJ2-7; unclear D gene. V shed 1 base and J shed 6 bases, with 16 bases lying between them. This CDR3 spans 15 amino acids. Germline-derived CDR1 and CDR2 are SGHVS and FNYEAQ.

This chain joins TRBV27 and TRBJ1-6; 7 positions match TRBD1. The CDR3 is made up of 17 amino acids. Germline lookup yields CDR1 MNHEY and CDR2 SMNVEV (reference sequence). Losses at the gene ends were 7 bases for V and 10 bases for J; bases not matched to a gene: 19. This CDR3 reads CASTLEGQRALGSPLHF. The CDR3 bases are TGTGCCAGCACCCTAGAGGGACAGAGGGCGTTGGGATCACCCCTCCACTTT.

This clone showed up just a few times. The rearrangement joins TRBV7-9 to TRBJ2-7; TRBD2 agrees at 8 bases. There are 14 residues in the CDR3. Germline CDR1 SEHNR, CDR2 FQNEAQ (reference sequence). The V and J ends lost 5 bases and 5 bases, in that order; junction bases with no gene match: 8. CDR3 in DNA: TGTGCCAGCAGCCTTTGGACTAGCAACGACGAGCAGTACTTC. Amino acid sequence: CASSLWTSNDEQYF.

The chain uses TRBV30 and TRBJ2-3; TRBD2 matches 10 bases. This CDR3 has 17 residues. V was pared by 0 bases and J by 2 bases, with 8 bases of the junction left unmatched. Per the germline V gene, CDR1 is GTSNPN and CDR2 is SVGIG (reference sequence). CDR3 sequence reads: CAWSVAGGVTLTDTQYF. CDR3 bases: TGTGCCTGGAGTGTAGCGGGAGGGGTGACACTCACAGATACGCAGTATTTT.

The chain uses TRBV5-4 and TRBJ2-2; a weak D match, TRBD2 (5 bases). The length of the CDR3 is 14 residues. The germline gives CDR1 SGHNT, CDR2 YYREEE (reference sequence). Trimming removed 2 bases from V and 2 bases from J, with 7 bases in between. The CDR3 region is CASSLDYNTGELFF. CDR3 sequence (DNA): TGTGCCAGCAGCTTAGACTATAACACCGGGGAGCTGTTTTTT.

The chain carries TRBV27 and TRBJ1-4, with D uncertain. The CDR3 loop spans 11 amino acids. Germline V gene sequence: CDR1 MNHEY, CDR2 SMNVEV (reference sequence). V was pared by 3 bases and J by 7 bases, with 3 bases between. CDR3 sequence: CASSFGEKLFF. The DNA for the CDR3 is TGTGCCAGCAGTTTCGGTGAAAAACTGTTTTTT.

This clone is deemed medium-sized. The V gene is TRBV6-5, the J gene TRBJ2-1; D remains unclear. With 7 bases removed from V and 10 bases from J, the gap between germline ends came to 11 bases. CDR1 and CDR2 from the germline V gene are MNHEY and SVGAGI. This CDR3 is 11 amino acids long. In DNA, the CDR3 is TGTGCCAGCAATAAAGTTCTCGAGCAGTTCTTC. Its protein product is CASNKVLEQFF.

The V and J genes are TRBV7-8 and TRBJ2-6, with D perhaps matching TRBD1 (5 bases). The CDR3 is 15 amino acids. CDR1 is SGHVS and CDR2 is FQNEAQ in the germline V gene. V dropped 7 bases and J dropped 0 bases, with 10 bases sitting between them. CDR3 nucleotides: TGTGCCAGCACAGGGCCCCTCTCTGGGGCCAACGTCCTGACTTTC. Its translation: CASTGPLSGANVLTF.

The chain links TRBV11-2 to TRBJ2-7, with 9 bases identical to TRBD2. CDR1 and CDR2 from the germline V gene are SGHAT and FQNNGV. V trimming: 5 bases; J trimming: 4 bases; junction bases outside the gene matches: 9. This CDR3 is 15 amino acids long. The DNA for the CDR3 is TGTGCCAGCAGCCGGTTTAGCGGGAGTGGATACGAGCAGTACTTC. This translates into CASSRFSGSGYEQYF. The full variable domain, in which reference TRBV11-2 and TRBJ2-7 provide the parts outside the CDR3, is EAGVAQSPRYKIIEKRQSVAFWCNPISGHATLYWYQQILGQGPKLLIQFQNNGVVDDSQLPKDRFSAERLKGVDSTLKIQPAKLEDSAVYLCASSRFSGSGYEQYFGPGTRLTVT.

The V and J genes are TRBV6-5 and TRBJ2-7, with 11 bases identical to TRBD1. In germline, CDR1 is MNHEY, CDR2 SVGAGI. This CDR3 is built from 15 residues. Trimming cost V 5 bases and J 4 bases; bases outside gene matches: 7. The CDR3 DNA reads TGTGCCAGCAGTCACACCGGGACAGGGGGGTACGAGCAGTACTTC. Protein sequence: CASSHTGTGGYEQYF.

The chain couples TRBV9 to TRBJ1-2; D remains unclear. Trimming took 4 bases from V and 7 from J, leaving 8 bases between them. Germline CDR1 is SGDLS and CDR2 is YYNGEE. The CDR3 has 11 amino acids. CDR3 amino acids: CASSPDLGYTF. CDR3 nucleotide sequence: TGTGCCAGCAGCCCCGATCTTGGCTACACCTTC.

V and J are TRBV6-2 or TRBV6-3 and TRBJ1-1; 7 bases agree with TRBD1. CDR1 is MNHEY and CDR2 is SVGEGT in the germline V gene. Trimming took 2 bases from V and 4 from J; bases not matched to a gene: 10. CDR3 length equals 16 residues. In nucleotides, the CDR3 is TGTGCCAGCAGTTACGGTCCCCCAGGGGGGAGCACTGAAGCTTTCTTT. Protein product: CASSYGPPGGSTEAFF.

The V and J genes are TRBV2 and TRBJ1-1; D is undetermined. The CDR3 sequence is 12 residues long. Trimming left V 5 bases short and J 4 bases short, with 8 bases between. In germline, CDR1 is SNHLY, CDR2 FYNNEI. CDR3 loop: CASSQISTEAFF. Here the CDR3 DNA reads TGTGCCAGCAGTCAGATCTCCACTGAAGCTTTCTTT.

The chain combines TRBV18 with TRBJ2-3; the D is unclear. Trimming shortened V by 4 bases and J by 4 bases, and 6 bases separated the two germline ends. The germline gives CDR1 KGHSH, CDR2 LQKENI. This CDR3 spans 12 amino acids. The CDR3 is CASSRPADTQYF. The DNA for the CDR3 is TGTGCCAGCTCACGACCGGCAGATACGCAGTATTTT.

V and J are TRBV7-2 and TRBJ1-5, with a tentative D call TRBD1 (5 bases). Germline assignment: CDR1 SGHTA and CDR2 FQGNSA. Between the trimmed V and J ends, which lost 0 bases and 4 bases, there was a span of 10 bases. CDR3 length equals 15 residues. CDR3 in amino acids: CASSLAGRPNQPQHF. The CDR3 DNA sequence: TGTGCCAGCAGCTTAGCGGGACGGCCAAATCAGCCCCAGCATTTT.

V and J are TRBV18 and TRBJ1-4, with D hard to call. CDR1 and CDR2 (germline): KGHSH, LQKENI. The CDR3 covers 14 residues. V was shortened by 5 bases and J by 3 bases, with 10 bases between the two germline ends. DNA of the CDR3: TGTGCCAGCTCAAGGGTTTCAGCTAATGAAAAACTGTTTTTT. Its translation is CASSRVSANEKLFF.

This clone appeared once. The rearrangement links TRBV5-1 to TRBJ2-7; tentatively, D is TRBD1 or TRBD2 (6 bases each). Germline-derived CDR1 and CDR2 are SGHRS and YFSETQ. This CDR3 contains 15 residues. Trimming pared 5 bases from V and 1 base from J, leaving 16 bases between. CDR3 protein: CASSWGAALSYEQYF. The CDR3 DNA is TGCGCCAGCAGTTGGGGGGCAGCGCTTTCCTACGAGCAGTACTTC.

The V gene is TRBV27, the J gene TRBJ1-1, with D unclear. Per germline, CDR1 MNHEY and CDR2 SMNVEV (reference sequence). Trimming took off 5 bases at V and 1 base at J, with 11 bases between the two ends. The CDR3 loop spans 14 amino acids. The CDR3 sequence: CASSTYSRNTEAFF. CDR3 DNA sequence: TGTGCCAGCAGTACCTACTCCCGGAACACTGAAGCTTTCTTT.

The genes are TRBV30 and TRBJ1-2; D uncertain. Deletions cut 6 bases from V and 6 bases from J, with 29 bases between. The CDR3 has 17 amino acids. Germline CDR1 and CDR2: GTSNPN and SVGIG (reference sequence). The CDR3 protein is CACFKSRLAGLMNGYTF. The CDR3 bases are TGTGCCTGTTTTAAGTCGCGGTTAGCAGGCCTGATGAATGGCTACACCTTC.

The chain combines TRBV30 with TRBJ1-2, with 7 bases that match TRBD1. The CDR3 is 13 amino acids. Germline V CDR1 and CDR2: GTSNPN, SVGIG (reference sequence). V lost 5 bases, J lost 5 bases, and 8 bases stayed unmatched. The CDR3 is CAWSRDSKYGYTF. CDR3 DNA: TGTGCCTGGTCTAGGGACAGCAAGTATGGCTACACCTTC.

This sequence joins TRBV10-3 and TRBJ2-7; 10 bases agree with TRBD2. The CDR3 spans 15 residues. CDR1 and CDR2 (germline): ENHRY, SYGVKD. V lost 0 bases to trimming and J lost 4 bases; unmatched junction nucleotides: 3. CDR3: CAISESLAGEYEQYF. CDR3 nucleotide sequence: TGTGCCATCAGTGAGTCCCTAGCGGGAGAATACGAGCAGTACTTC.

CDR3 loop: CARSGGTNEKLFF. The DNA for the CDR3 is TGCGCCAGGTCGGGGGGGACTAATGAAAAACTGTTTTTT. The rearrangement joins TRBV23-1 to TRBJ1-4, with D perhaps TRBD1 (5 bases). TRBV23-1 is labeled an ORF, and its function is uncertain. There are 13 residues in the CDR3. Trimming shortened V by 9 bases and J by 2 bases, and 10 bases separated the two germline ends.

The chain combines TRBV18 with TRBJ1-2, with D possibly being TRBD1 (6 bases). The CDR3 has 15 amino acids. The germline V gene encodes CDR1 KGHSH and CDR2 LQKENI. Trimming stripped 3 bases from V and 5 bases from J, with 16 bases between. This CDR3 is CASSPPAGGGYGYTF. CDR3 DNA sequence: TGTGCCAGCTCACCCCCCGCTGGAGGGGGGTATGGCTACACCTTC.

A single count supports this clone. CDR3 sequence (DNA): TGTGCCAGCTCACCGGGACGCTCGGGTAACTATGGCTACACCTTC. Protein product: CASSPGRSGNYGYTF. This chain uses TRBV18 with TRBJ1-2; D may be TRBD1 (5 bases). This CDR3 spans 15 amino acids. The germline V gene has CDR1 KGHSH and CDR2 LQKENI. Trimming removed 3 bases at V and 1 base at J, with 12 bases between.

With regard to this clone: One junction end disagrees with the germline gene, perhaps due to a read error. V and J are TRBV2 and TRBJ2-1; 12 positions agree with TRBD2. In germline, CDR1 is SNHLY, CDR2 FYNNEI. The CDR3 sequence is 15 residues long. As DNA, the CDR3 is TGTGCCAGCAGTAAAGCTAGCGGGAGGGGCTATGAGCAGTTCTTC. This translates into CASSKASGRGYEQFF.

The gene calls are TRBV12-3 or TRBV12-4 and TRBJ2-5, with 7 bases lining up with TRBD2. The assigned J gene may be wrong: the sequence end matches TRBJ2-4 better. CDR3 length equals 13 residues. The CDR3 DNA is TGTGCCAGCAGTCTCGCCGGGACTATCATTCAGTACTTC. Amino acids: CASSLAGTIIQYF.

This chain joins TRBV6-2 or TRBV6-3 and TRBJ2-3; 14 nucleotides match TRBD2. The CDR3 totals 16 residues. The ends lost 6 bases at V and 3 bases at J; junction bases unmatched: 5. The germline V gene encodes CDR1 MNHEY and CDR2 SVGEGT. The CDR3 DNA reads as TGTGCCAGCAGCCGGGGACTAGCGGGAGTGACAGATACGCAGTATTTT. Translating it yields CASSRGLAGVTDTQYF.

This chain uses TRBV9 with TRBJ2-3; unclear D gene. Germline CDR1 is SGDLS and CDR2 is YYNGEE. The CDR3 is 15 residues long. Trimming stripped 0 bases from V and 2 bases from J, with 10 bases between. As DNA, the CDR3 is TGTGCCAGCAGCGTAGGGGCTGGGGTCACAGATACGCAGTATTTT. Translation: CASSVGAGVTDTQYF. Together with reference TRBV9 and TRBJ2-3, the CDR3 gives the full variable domain: DSGVTQTPKHLITATGQRVTLRCSPRSGDLSVYWYQQSLDQGLQFLIQYYNGEERAKGNILERFSAQQFPDLHSELNLSSLELGDSALYFCASSVGAGVTDTQYFGPGTRLTVL.

This chain links TRBV6-5 with TRBJ1-2, with a tentative D call TRBD1 (6 bases). The ends were cut back, 5 bases at V and 8 bases at J, with 21 bases in the middle. The germline V gene encodes CDR1 MNHEY and CDR2 SVGAGI. The CDR3 loop spans 15 amino acids. For the CDR3, the DNA is TGTGCCAGCAGTAGAACGGTGGGGGGGGGCTACGGCTACACCTTC. Amino acids: CASSRTVGGGYGYTF.

The genes are TRBV4-1 and TRBJ1-6; a possible D gene is TRBD1 (5 bases). The V gene's germline CDR1 is MGHRA and CDR2 YSYEKL. The CDR3 contains 17 residues. With 8 bases removed from V and 0 bases from J, the gap between germline ends came to 17 bases. The CDR3 protein is CASSQGDGSSYNSPLHF. CDR3 bases: TGCGCCAGCTCACAAGGGGACGGAAGCTCCTATAATTCACCCCTCCACTTT.